These 14 T cell receptor beta chains originate from one sample sequenced in a study of T cell responses to AZD1222 COVID-19 vaccine. Clones were sequenced by immunoSEQ multiplex PCR, and TCRdb holds only the in-frame ones, with some missing. The table lists fewer than 150,000 clones, over 75% of them singletons. Here the sequenced sample was peripheral blood, taken on day 0 of AZD1222 vaccination. Receptors were obtained from an adult in good health.

This CDR3 reads CASRVQRGNQPQHF. In DNA, the CDR3 is TGTGCCAGCAGGGTACAGAGAGGCAATCAGCCCCAGCATTTT. The chain couples TRBV28 to TRBJ1-5; D is uncertain. This CDR3 has 14 residues. Germline-derived CDR1 and CDR2 are MDHEN and SYDVKM. Trimming left V 6 bases short and J 2 bases short, with 11 bases between.

V and J are TRBV11-3 and TRBJ2-2, with D hard to call. The ends were cut back, 5 bases at V and 2 bases at J, with 6 bases in the middle. Germline CDR1 reads SGHNT; CDR2 reads YENEEA. This CDR3 is 13 amino acids long. The DNA of the CDR3 is TGTGCCAGCAGCATTTTAAACACCGGGGAGCTGTTTTTT. Encoded protein: CASSILNTGELFF.

The chain couples TRBV18 to TRBJ2-1, with 8 bases lining up with TRBD1. Germline-derived CDR1 and CDR2 are KGHSH and LQKENI. The CDR3 is 13 residues long. The V and J ends lost 2 bases and 8 bases, in that order; junction bases with no gene match: 2. CDR3 loop: CASSPNRGDEQFF. The CDR3 region has the DNA TGTGCCAGCTCACCAAACAGGGGGGATGAGCAGTTCTTC.

J is TRBJ1-4 and V is TRBV18; D is perhaps TRBD1 (6 bases). The V end lost 2 bases, the J end lost 0 bases, and 19 bases lay between the germline ends. The CDR3 contains 19 residues. Germline CDR1 KGHSH, CDR2 LQKENI. DNA for the CDR3: TGTGCCAGCTCACCAGGGTTACAGGGTTCTCCTGCAACTAATGAAAAACTGTTTTTT. Its protein is CASSPGLQGSPATNEKLFF.

This clone has just one count. The chain carries TRBV2 and TRBJ1-3; no clear D gene. V gave up 10 bases and J gave up 0 bases, with 13 bases separating them. Germline V gives CDR1 SNHLY, CDR2 FYNNEI. This CDR3 comprises 14 residues. The CDR3 coding sequence is TGTGCCACCACTCCCAGCCTCTCTGGAAACACCATATATTTT. This codes for CATTPSLSGNTIYF.

The chain employs TRBV12-3 or TRBV12-4 and TRBJ1-4; perhaps TRBD1 as D (6 bases). The V gene lost 3 bases and the J gene lost 11 bases, with 13 bases spanning the gap. The CDR3 totals 13 residues. CDR3 coding DNA: TGTGCCAGCAGTTTTCAGGGGCCAGGGAAACTGTTTTTT. Its protein is CASSFQGPGKLFF.

The chain recombines TRBV2 with TRBJ2-3; D not resolved. The CDR3 length is 15 residues. Germline V CDR1 and CDR2: SNHLY, FYNNEI. V gave up 6 bases and J gave up 6 bases, with 19 bases separating them. DNA for the CDR3: TGTGCCAGCAGGGGTCAACCCCATACCGGTGATACGCAGTATTTT. It yields the protein CASRGQPHTGDTQYF.

The rearrangement uses TRBV19 and TRBJ2-1, with 8 bases aligning to TRBD1. Trimming cost V 10 bases and J 7 bases; bases outside gene matches: 9. Germline loops: CDR1 LNHDA, CDR2 SQIVND (reference sequence). This CDR3 contains 13 residues. The CDR3 DNA reads as TGTGCCACAATAGGACAGGGTTTTAATGAGCAGTTCTTC. This codes for CATIGQGFNEQFF.

The rearrangement uses TRBV30 and TRBJ2-2; 8 bases align to TRBD2. V was clipped by 4 bases and J by 3 bases; unmatched bases: 13. This CDR3 spans 17 amino acids. Germline V gene sequence: CDR1 GTSNPN, CDR2 SVGIG (reference sequence). The CDR3 region is CAWTGLTGGQDTGELFF. The CDR3, as DNA: TGTGCCTGGACGGGCCTAACGGGGGGGCAGGACACCGGGGAGCTGTTTTTT. The full variable domain, with the rest looked up from reference TRBV30 and TRBJ2-2, is SQTIHQWPATLVQPVGSPLSLECTVEGTSNPNLYWYRQAAGRGLQLLFYSVGIGQISSEVPQNLSASRPQDRQFILSSKKLLLSDSGFYLCAWTGLTGGQDTGELFFGEGSRLTVL.

The chain recombines TRBV15 with TRBJ1-5; a possible D gene is TRBD1 (5 bases). The V end was cut by 0 bases, the J end by 6 bases, with 12 bases between. The germline V gene has CDR1 LNHNV and CDR2 YYDKDF (reference sequence). CDR3 size: 15 residues. CDR3 DNA sequence: TGTGCCACCAGCAGAGATCCGGGGCTCGGTCAGCCCCAGCATTTT. It encodes CATSRDPGLGQPQHF.

The chain employs TRBV7-6 and TRBJ1-4, with unresolved D. Germline loops: CDR1 SGHVS, CDR2 FNYEAQ. The length of the CDR3 is 15 residues. Trimming left V 6 bases short and J 2 bases short, with 13 bases between. This chain's CDR3 is CASSLHLATNEKLFF. The CDR3 nucleotides are TGTGCCAGCAGTCTCCACTTGGCGACTAATGAAAAACTGTTTTTT.

V and J are TRBV28 and TRBJ2-7, with D maybe TRBD1 (5 bases). The CDR3 length is 15 residues. Between the trimmed V and J ends, which lost 3 bases and 5 bases, there was a span of 17 bases. Germline V gene lookup returns CDR1 MDHEN and CDR2 SYDVKM. This chain's CDR3 is CASSFRGAGKDEQYF. The DNA for the CDR3 is TGTGCCAGCAGTTTTCGTGGGGCAGGGAAAGACGAGCAGTACTTC.

CDR3 sequence: CASSLGPGRVYEQYF. The CDR3 coding sequence is TGTGCCAGCAGCTTGGGGCCGGGACGCGTTTACGAGCAGTACTTC. The gene calls are TRBV5-5 and TRBJ2-7, with D perhaps TRBD1 or TRBD2 (5 bases each). Germline CDR1 is SGHKS and CDR2 is YYEKEE (reference sequence). This CDR3 spans 15 amino acids. Trimming left V 0 bases short and J 4 bases short, with 14 bases between.

The chain has TRBV5-1 and TRBJ1-2; D not certain. The V end lost 0 bases, the J end lost 0 bases, and 12 bases lay between the germline ends. Germline V gene sequence: CDR1 SGHRS, CDR2 YFSETQ. This CDR3 has 16 amino acids. In DNA, the CDR3 is TGCGCCAGCAGCTTGGAGGAGGGCGGACCTAACTATGGCTACACCTTC. Amino acids: CASSLEEGGPNYGYTF.